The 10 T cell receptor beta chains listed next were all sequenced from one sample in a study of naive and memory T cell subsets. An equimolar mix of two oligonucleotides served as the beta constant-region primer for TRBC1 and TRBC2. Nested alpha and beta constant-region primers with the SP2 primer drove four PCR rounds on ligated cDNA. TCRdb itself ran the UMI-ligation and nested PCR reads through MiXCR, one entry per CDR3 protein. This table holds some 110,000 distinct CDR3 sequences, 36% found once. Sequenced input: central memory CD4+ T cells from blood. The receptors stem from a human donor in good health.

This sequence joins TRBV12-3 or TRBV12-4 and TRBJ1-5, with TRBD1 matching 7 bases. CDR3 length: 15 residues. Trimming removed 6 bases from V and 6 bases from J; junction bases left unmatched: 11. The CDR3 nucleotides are TGTGCCAGCAGGGTACAGGGGTCCGCAAGTCAGCCCCAGCATTTT. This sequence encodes CASRVQGSASQPQHF.

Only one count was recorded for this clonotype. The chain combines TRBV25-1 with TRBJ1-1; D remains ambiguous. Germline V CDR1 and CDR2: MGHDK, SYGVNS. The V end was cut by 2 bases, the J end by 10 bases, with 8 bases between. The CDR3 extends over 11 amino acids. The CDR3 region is CASSERNGAFF. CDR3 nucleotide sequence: TGTGCCAGCAGTGAAAGAAACGGAGCTTTCTTT.

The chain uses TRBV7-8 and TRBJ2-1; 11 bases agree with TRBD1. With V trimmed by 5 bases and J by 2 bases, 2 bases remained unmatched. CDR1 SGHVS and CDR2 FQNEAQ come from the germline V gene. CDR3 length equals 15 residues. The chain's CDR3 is CASSAGQGAYNEQFF. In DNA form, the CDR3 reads TGTGCCAGCAGCGCGGGACAGGGGGCCTACAATGAGCAGTTCTTC.

CDR3 residues: CASSSSQGNGQPQHF. The CDR3 DNA sequence: TGTGCCAGCAGTTCATCCCAGGGAAACGGACAGCCCCAGCATTTT. This chain connects TRBV27 to TRBJ1-5, with D possibly matching TRBD1 (5 bases). The V gene's germline CDR1 is MNHEY and CDR2 SMNVEV (reference sequence). This CDR3 comprises 15 residues. V lost 4 bases and J lost 7, with 17 bases in between.

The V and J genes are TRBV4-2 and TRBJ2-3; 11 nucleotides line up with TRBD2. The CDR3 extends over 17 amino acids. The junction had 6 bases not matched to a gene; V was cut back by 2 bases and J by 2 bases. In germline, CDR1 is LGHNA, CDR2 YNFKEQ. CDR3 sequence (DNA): TGTGCCAGCAGCCAACATGGGACTAGCGGAACCACAGATACGCAGTATTTT. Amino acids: CASSQHGTSGTTDTQYF.

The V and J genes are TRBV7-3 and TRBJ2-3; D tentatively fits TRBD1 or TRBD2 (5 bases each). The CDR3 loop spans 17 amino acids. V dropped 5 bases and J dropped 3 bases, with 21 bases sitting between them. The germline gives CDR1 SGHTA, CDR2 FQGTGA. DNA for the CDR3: TGTGCCAGCAGCGCCTACGGAAGAGGGGTTAGTACAGATACGCAGTATTTT. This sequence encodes CASSAYGRGVSTDTQYF.

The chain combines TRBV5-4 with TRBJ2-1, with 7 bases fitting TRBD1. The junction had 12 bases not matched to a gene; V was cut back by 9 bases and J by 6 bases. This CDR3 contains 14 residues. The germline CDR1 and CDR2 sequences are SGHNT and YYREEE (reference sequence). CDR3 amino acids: CATEDRTGANEQFF. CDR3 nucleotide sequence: TGTGCCACCGAGGACAGGACCGGAGCCAATGAGCAGTTCTTC.

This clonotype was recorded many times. The CDR3 DNA reads TGCAGCGTAGGACTAACCGACAATGAGCAGTTCTTC. This gives the protein CSVGLTDNEQFF. V gene TRBV29-1 combines with J gene TRBJ2-1; D might be TRBD2 (6 bases). CDR1 is SQVTM, CDR2 ANQGSEA, per germline. The CDR3 is 12 amino acids. Trimming pared 6 bases from V and 5 bases from J, leaving 11 bases between.

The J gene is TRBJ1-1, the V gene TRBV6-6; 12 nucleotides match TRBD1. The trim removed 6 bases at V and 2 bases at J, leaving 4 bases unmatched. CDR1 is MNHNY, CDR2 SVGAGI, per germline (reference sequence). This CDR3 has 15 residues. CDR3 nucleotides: TGTGCCAGCAGGGGGACAGGGGGCAGTAACACTGAAGCTTTCTTT. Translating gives CASRGTGGSNTEAFF.

In nucleotides, the CDR3 is TGTGCCAGCAGTTACCTTTATAGCAATCAGCCCCAGCATTTT. Encoded protein: CASSYLYSNQPQHF. The rearrangement links TRBV6-6 to TRBJ1-5; D is ambiguous. The CDR3 contains 14 residues. Per the germline V gene, CDR1 is MNHNY and CDR2 is SVGAGI (reference sequence). V was cut by 2 bases and J by 0 bases, with 5 bases left in between.